This TCR beta chain stems from a study of blood T cell repertoires in COVID-19 (TCRdb year 2020). Some background on the complete study: Samples covering the acute and convalescent phases of COVID-19 were provided by collaborators in the United States, Italy and Spain. The dataset comprised deeply sampled blood TCRbeta repertoires from subjects exposed to, actively infected with, or recovered from COVID-19. HLA class I and class II types, where available, came from metadata supplied by the sample provider rather than from assay-based typing. The sample metadata nearly always contained a de-identified subject ID, COVID-19 status, age in years and sex. The prospective study material was composed of cDNA or gDNA derived from T cells, B-cell-depleted T cells, or PBMCs. The repertoires were released in a freely available public database meant as a resource for research on the immune response to SARS-CoV-2. The samples were drawn from two sources: the first 160 participants of the ongoing ImmuneRACE study, and over 1,000 subjects contributed by 6 global collaborators.

The V end loses 8 bases and the J end loses 0 bases, and a stretch of 12 bases separates them. Looking up the germline V gene (reference sequence) yields CDR1 MNHEY and CDR2 SMNVEV. The CDR3 holds 14 amino acids from the cysteine to the phenylalanine. The sequence is cut down to CDR3 DNA, 42 bases in frame from base 1. TCRbeta CDR3 regions were amplified from genomic DNA using the immunoSEQ Assay, a bias-controlled multiplex PCR. Concerning the study's data processing: Within the assay, amplification of reference gene primers was used to estimate how many nucleated cells each sample contained. Sequence reads were collapsed and filtered to measure the absolute abundance of every unique TCRbeta CDR3 rearrangement. Productive Simpson clonality was computed per sample as the square root of Simpson's diversity index over productive rearrangements. The table comes from immuneACCESS by way of TCRdb, which keeps in-frame sequences with V and J called. Part of the clones is missing from these tables; in studies checked, under half for an unresolved V gene and the rest for unknown reasons. V and J calls and clone size are those listed in that table; D and trimming were worked out from the DNA. The sample table lists 40,000 to 65,000 clones, about nine tenths of them with a count of one. Less than 3.5% of the sample lies in the top ten.

As for this clone: Its antigen remains unidentified. No base quality information exists; no much larger clone differs at one position.

Each collaborating institution followed its own protocols to collect whole blood in K2EDTA tubes. For TCRbeta analysis, collaborators shipped samples as frozen whole blood, isolated PBMCs, or DNA extracted from either of those sample types. Results and caveats for the whole study, not just this receptor: How much clinical and demographic metadata was included differed by source and by participant, and the metadata was provided uncurated.

The TCR was taken from a man older than 75 with acute or convalescent COVID-19. The sequencing input was peripheral blood. The chain is made from TRBV27 and TRBJ2-3; the D gene lacks a confident call. The nucleotides read TGTGCCAGCGGGTTGGGCCGTAGCACAGATACGCAGTATTTT. Its translation is CASGLGRSTDTQYF.